The T cell receptor (beta chain) under discussion was sequenced for a study of CDR3 diversity in severe acne (dated by TCRdb to the late 2010s). Turning to this clonotype: The target of this receptor is not known. One base away lies a much larger clone, so this may be a sequencing read error. This CDR3 fails to terminate in the conserved phenylalanine or tryptophan, so it likely reflects a read error.

The CDR3 spans 13 residues, counting both ends. The entry retains the CDR3 DNA only, 39 bases that are in frame from base 1. Trimming removed 6 bases from V and 4 bases from J, leaving 10 bases between the germline ends. The library was obtained by PCR. Data came from an Illumina HiSeq 2000. TCRdb passed the public sequencing reads through fastp at Q25 and MiXCR, retaining productive beta sequences. Records with the same CDR3 protein are collapsed into one entry carrying the most frequent genes and DNA. The sample data list around 94,000 distinct CDR3 sequences, and 51% of these were observed just once. Approximately 13% of the sample rests with the top ten.

The sequence was collected from a male donor with acne. The sequenced material came from blood. The chain is assembled from TRBV12-3 or TRBV12-4 and TRBJ1-5; the D gene is perhaps TRBD1, from 6 matching bases. The CDR3 protein is CASSPRGNQPQHL. The nucleotide sequence is given as TGTGCCAGCAGCCCCAGGGGAAATCAGCCCCAGCATCTT.